The next 5 T cell receptor beta chains were all read from a single sample in a study of cytomegalovirus exposure and HLA in healthy donors. The primer mix had 60 Vbeta and 13 Jbeta primers. The assay was immunoSEQ multiplex PCR, and TCRdb's table has in-frame clones only and misses some. This sample has 170,000 or so clones, with around 80% found just once. The specimen sequenced was PBMCs. The receptors were sampled from a man aged 18-30 years in good health and CMV-seronegative.

The chain is built from TRBV5-8 and TRBJ2-7; D remains unclear. The CDR3 spans 12 residues. The germline gives CDR1 SGHTS, CDR2 YDEGEE. V was cut by 2 bases and J by 2 bases, with 5 bases left in between. The CDR3 DNA follows: TGTGCCAGCAGCTTCTCAGCCTACGAGCAGTACTTC. Protein sequence: CASSFSAYEQYF.

The genes are TRBV2 and TRBJ1-3, with a tentative D call TRBD1 (6 bases). This CDR3 has 14 amino acids. Germline CDR1 reads SNHLY; CDR2 reads FYNNEI. The V and J ends lost 6 bases and 0 bases respectively, with 9 bases between them. CDR3 amino acids: CASSGQSSGNTIYF. CDR3 DNA sequence: TGTGCCAGCAGCGGACAGAGCTCTGGAAACACCATATATTTT. Supplemented by reference TRBV2 and TRBJ1-3, the full variable domain reads EPEVTQTPSHQVTQMGQEVILRCVPISNHLYFYWYRQILGQKVEFLVSFYNNEISEKSEIFDDQFSVERPDGSNFTLKIRSTKLEDSAMYFCASSGQSSGNTIYFGEGSWLTVV.

This clone was found a few times. The V and J genes are TRBV10-3 and TRBJ2-3; 11 bases line up with TRBD1. Germline V gene data show CDR1 as ENHRY and CDR2 as SYGVKD. V was pared by 4 bases and J by 5 bases, with 5 bases of the junction left unmatched. This CDR3 is 15 amino acids long. Written as DNA, the CDR3 is TGTGCCATCAGTGTCGGACAGGGGGCTGTAGATACGCAGTATTTT. Encoded protein: CAISVGQGAVDTQYF.

This clone came up a few times. V gene TRBV7-9 combines with J gene TRBJ1-1; 7 nucleotides line up with TRBD1. From germline, CDR1 is SEHNR and CDR2 FQNEAQ (reference sequence). This CDR3 comprises 11 residues. The V and J ends lost 6 bases and 8 bases, in that order; junction bases with no gene match: 3. CDR3 DNA sequence: TGTGCCAGCAGGAGGGGGCTCGAAGCTTTCTTT. Translating gives CASRRGLEAFF.

Remarks on this clone: A much more abundant neighbour one base away suggests this may be a read error. This chain uses TRBV28 with TRBJ1-1; D uncertain. V was cut by 5 bases and J by 0 bases, with 4 bases left in between. The CDR3 spans 12 residues. Germline loops: CDR1 MDHEN, CDR2 SYDVKM. The CDR3 loop is CASSIMNTEAFF. DNA of the CDR3: TGTGCCAGCAGTATCATGAACACTGAAGCTTTCTTT.